This TCR beta chain comes out of a study of T cells after yellow fever vaccination. Study context: Fractions containing few cells were prepared with SMART-Seq v4 Ultra Low Input. Study-wide findings and caveats: Bulk-population clonotypes that are abundant could appear as contaminants in FACS-sorted repertoires. Detected again after the booster were most primary-vaccination clones, at roughly 95% CD4 and 70% to 90% CD8.

Germline lookup yields CDR1 MGHDK and CDR2 SYGVNS. This CDR3 has 13 residues. V lost 6 bases, J lost 6 bases, and 14 bases lay in between. 5'RACE template switching produced TCR cDNA carrying a universal primer site and UMIs. TCRdb called the 5' RACE reads again in MiXCR, with one record for every CDR3 protein. The profile covers under 400,000 distinct CDR3 sequences, with approximately 10% appearing a single time and 18% taken by the ten largest. To note about this clonotype: Antigen unknown.

The genes are TRBV25-1 and TRBJ1-2; the D gene is possibly TRBD1 (6 bases). This sample comprised PBMCs, obtained on the day of the first yellow fever vaccination. This TCR was recovered from a man between 18 and 29 years old who received the YFV17D yellow fever vaccine. The CDR3 loop is CASSRIPGDGYTF. In DNA form, the CDR3 reads TGTGCCAGCAGCCGAATCCCAGGGGATGGCTACACCTTC.